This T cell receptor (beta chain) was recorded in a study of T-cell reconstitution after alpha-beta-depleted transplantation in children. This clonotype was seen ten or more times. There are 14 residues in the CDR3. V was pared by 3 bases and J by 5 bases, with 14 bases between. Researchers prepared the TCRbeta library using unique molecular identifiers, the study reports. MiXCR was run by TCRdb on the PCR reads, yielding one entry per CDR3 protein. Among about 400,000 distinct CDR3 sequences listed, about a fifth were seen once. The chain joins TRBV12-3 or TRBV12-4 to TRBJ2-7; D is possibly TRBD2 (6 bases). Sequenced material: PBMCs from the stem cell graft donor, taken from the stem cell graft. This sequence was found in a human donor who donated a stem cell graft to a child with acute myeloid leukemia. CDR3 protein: CASSFLVTGDEQYF. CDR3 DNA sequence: TGTGCCAGCAGTTTCTTAGTCACGGGGGACGAGCAGTACTTC.